The entry that follows covers one T cell receptor (beta chain) sequence. The source of the sample is a study of post-analysis software for immune sequencing data. On the study more broadly: Included courses were relapsing-remitting and secondary progressive multiple sclerosis; progressive-relapsing multiple sclerosis was also included.

Unique molecular identifiers were built into the TCR beta cDNA libraries. TCRdb ran MiXCR on the PCR reads and lists one entry per CDR3 protein. The sample yields over 250,000 distinct CDR3 sequences, roughly a third seen once. Sequenced material: blood. This TCR derives from a girl aged 5 to 17 with multiple sclerosis.

The chain's CDR3 is CASSQGSIGTEAFF. CDR3 nucleotides: TGTGCCAGCAGCCAGGGGTCTATCGGCACTGAAGCTTTCTTT. The V gene is TRBV3-1, the J gene TRBJ1-1; D is undetermined. CDR3 length equals 14 residues. Germline-derived CDR1 and CDR2 are LGHDT and YNNKEL (reference sequence). The germline V and J ends were trimmed by 3 bases and 4 bases, with 12 bases remaining between them.